Described below is a single T cell receptor beta chain sequence and its context. This clone occurred a few times. What antigen it recognizes has not been identified. Base qualities are not at hand, and no much larger clone is one base apart. Other DNA sequences in the same sample also yield this CDR3. These data come from a study of OX40 agonist ivuxolimab in advanced cancers. Notes on the research overall: Ivuxolimab was an agonistic, fully human IgG2 monoclonal antibody directed against OX40 (CD134), a costimulatory receptor. Partial responses occurred in three dose-escalation patients, of whom one had hepatocellular carcinoma and two had cutaneous melanoma. The purpose of peripheral TCRbeta sequencing was to test whether ivuxolimab changed TCR sequence diversity and led to clonal T-cell expansion. In the dose-escalation cohort, 82.7% of patients were male, and the mean age was approximately 60 years, with a range of about 23 to 85. The paper reports the monotherapy dose-escalation portion (N = 52 patients) of the phase I ivuxolimab trial. Intravenous ivuxolimab was administered to patients every 2 weeks at six dose levels: 0.01, 0.1, 0.3, 1.5, 3 and 10 mg/kg. Patients were allowed to have had prior anti-PD-1, anti-PD-L1 or anti-CTLA-4 therapy, and approximately 39% of the dose-escalation patients had been treated with checkpoint inhibitors. Of the roughly 51 dose-escalation patients, hepatocellular carcinoma was present in approximately 20, melanoma in approximately 15, renal cell carcinoma in 9 and head and neck cancer in 9. Overall study outcomes, separate from this receptor: Clonal expansion of both CD4+ and CD8+ blood T cells was observed from baseline to week 6 at doses 0.1 to 3.0 mg/kg. The antigen specificity of the clonally expanded peripheral T cells was not determined. On average, CD8+ T cells showed more expanded clones than CD4+ T cells after ivuxolimab. Partial responders in the 0.1-3.0 mg/kg groups had among the lowest normalized peripheral clonal expansion, especially among CD8+ T cells. Low levels of normalized T-cell clonal expansion were also seen in some patients who did not respond.

The trial excluded patients who had a history of autoimmune disease or were on systemic immunosuppression. Peripheral blood for TCR sequencing was collected from all dose cohorts at baseline, on cycle 4 day 1, and on cycle 7 day 1. Samples came from an open-label, multicenter, first-in-human phase I dose-escalation trial of ivuxolimab. Adults with locally advanced or metastatic melanoma, renal cell, hepatocellular, or head and neck squamous cell carcinoma were enrolled in the trial. CD4+ and CD8+ T cells were sorted separately from peripheral blood before TCR sequencing. From cysteine to phenylalanine, the CDR3 is 14 amino acids long. Only CDR3 DNA is held: 42 bases, read in frame from base 1. The germline ends are 10 bases apart after V is trimmed by 0 bases and J by 4 bases. As encoded in the germline V gene, CDR1 is SGHRS while CDR2 is YFSETQ. For sequencing of the TCRbeta CDR3 region, genomic DNA was extracted from the sorted cells. The immunoSEQ Assay was used for sequencing of TCRbeta CDR3 regions. TCRdb provides this immuneACCESS table in a form limited to in-frame rearrangements. Some clones are lacking; in checked studies, under half of them reflect an unresolved V gene, and why the rest are absent is not known. Across this sample there are about 68,000 clones, with 85% seen only once. The ten top clones hold roughly 0.69% of the sample.

The sequence was obtained from an adult with an advanced solid tumor such as melanoma, head and neck, liver or kidney cancer. Recombination linked TRBV5-1 to TRBJ1-1; matching of 6 bases hints at TRBD1 as the D gene. The sequenced sample was CD4+ or CD8+ T cells sorted from blood, obtained in a trial of the OX40 agonist ivuxolimab. The CDR3 loop reads CASSLEGVVTEAFF. The sequenced DNA is TGCGCCAGCAGCTTGGAGGGGGTGGTCACTGAAGCTTTCTTT.